This T cell receptor (beta chain) was found in a study of OX40 agonist ivuxolimab in advanced cancers. Prior autoimmune disease or systemic immunosuppression barred patients. Study-wide results and limits: Clonal expansion was among the lowest in partial responders at 0.1-3.0 mg/kg, especially CD8+.

Details on this clone: Its target is unknown.

TCRdb keeps only in-frame clones here, not all; method: immunoSEQ multiplex PCR. The table includes around 80,000 clones, more than 70% detected once. Trimming pared 10 bases from V and 0 bases from J, leaving 13 bases between. The CDR3 length is 14 residues. Germline CDR1 and CDR2: MDHEN and SYDVKM. The rearrangement uses TRBV28 and TRBJ1-5; D call uncertain. The receptor comes from an adult with an advanced solid tumor such as melanoma, head and neck, liver or kidney cancer. This specimen consisted of CD4+ or CD8+ T cells sorted from blood, obtained in a trial of the OX40 agonist ivuxolimab. CDR3 nucleotides: TGTGCCACCTCGGACCTCTATAGCAATCAGCCCCAGCATTTT. Protein product: CATSDLYSNQPQHF.